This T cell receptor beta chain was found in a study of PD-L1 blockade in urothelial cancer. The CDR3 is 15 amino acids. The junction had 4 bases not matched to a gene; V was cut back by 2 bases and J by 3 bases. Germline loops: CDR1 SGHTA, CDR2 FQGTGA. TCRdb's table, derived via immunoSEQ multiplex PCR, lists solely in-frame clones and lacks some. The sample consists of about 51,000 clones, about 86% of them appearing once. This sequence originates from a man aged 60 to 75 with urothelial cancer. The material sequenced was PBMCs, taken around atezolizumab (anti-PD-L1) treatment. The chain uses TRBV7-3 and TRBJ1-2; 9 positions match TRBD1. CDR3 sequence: CASSLLRTGDYGYTF. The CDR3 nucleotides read TGTGCCAGCAGCTTACTCCGGACAGGGGACTATGGCTACACCTTC.